These T cell receptor beta chains were read from a single sample in a study of vaccination effects on CD4 cells after COVID-19. No antigens are known for them. Measured with immunoSEQ multiplex PCR; TCRdb has only the in-frame clones, and not every one. The sample lists roughly 50,000 clones; nearly 80% were seen once. The sequencing here drew on CD4+ T cells from PBMCs cultured with HCoV-OC43 spike peptides, taken before COVID-19 vaccination. These receptors came from a human donor who received a COVID-19 vaccine. Both conserved end residues are part of each CDR3. The order of the fields is J gene, clone size, D gene, V gene, CDR3 protein, CDR3 DNA. D genes are given only for firm matches. Clone size appears in some rows only: once, few, many, or a class for an expanded clone.

J: TRBJ2-1
size: few
D: .
V: TRBV7-3
CDR3: CASSSPDANYNEQFF
DNA: TGTGCCAGCAGCTCCCCGGACGCAAACTACAATGAGCAGTTCTTC

J: TRBJ2-1
size: .
D: .
V: TRBV18
CDR3: CASSPPGNSYNEQFF
DNA: TGTGCCAGCTCACCACCGGGGAACTCCTACAATGAGCAGTTCTTC

J: TRBJ2-5
size: .
D: .
V: TRBV5-1
CDR3: CASSLQGEETQYF
DNA: TGCGCCAGCAGCCTCCAGGGAGAGGAGACCCAGTACTTC

J: TRBJ2-5
size: .
D: .
V: TRBV2
CDR3: CASSLNTGGETQYF
DNA: TGTGCCAGCAGTTTAAATACAGGAGGGGAGACCCAGTACTTC

J: TRBJ1-5
size: .
D: .
V: TRBV19
CDR3: CASRGLPNSNQPQHF
DNA: TGTGCCAGTCGGGGCCTCCCTAATAGCAATCAGCCCCAGCATTTT

J: TRBJ1-1
size: .
D: .
V: TRBV24-1
CDR3: CATSEGTGRTEAFF
DNA: TGTGCCACCAGTGAGGGGACTGGGAGGACTGAAGCTTTCTTT

J: TRBJ1-1
size: .
D: TRBD1
V: TRBV12-3/TRBV12-4
CDR3: CASSQGQGARAFF
DNA: TGTGCCAGCAGCCAAGGACAGGGGGCACGGGCTTTCTTT

J: TRBJ2-3
size: .
D: TRBD1
V: TRBV4-1
CDR3: CASSRGTGPRTDTQYF
DNA: TGCGCCAGCAGCCGAGGGACAGGGCCACGGACAGATACGCAGTATTTT

J: TRBJ1-6
size: few
D: TRBD1
V: TRBV28
CDR3: CAGRDRLSPLHF
DNA: TGTGCCGGCCGGGACAGGCTTTCACCCCTCCACTTT

J: TRBJ1-5
size: .
D: .
V: TRBV30
CDR3: CAWSFPKGRGGNQPQHF
DNA: TGTGCCTGGAGCTTCCCCAAGGGGAGGGGTGGCAATCAGCCCCAGCATTTT

J: TRBJ1-6
size: .
D: .
V: TRBV5-6
CDR3: CASSLERYNSPLHF
DNA: TGTGCCAGCAGCTTGGAACGGTATAATTCACCCCTCCACTTT

J: TRBJ1-4
size: .
D: .
V: TRBV24-1
CDR3: CATSDSRGPMRKLFF
DNA: TGTGCCACCAGTGATTCGCGGGGACCGATGAGGAAACTGTTTTTT

J: TRBJ1-6
size: .
D: TRBD1
V: TRBV5-1
CDR3: CASSRTTGRATNSPLHF
DNA: TGCGCCAGCAGCCGTACGACAGGGCGTGCTACAAATTCACCCCTCCACTTT

J: TRBJ2-1
size: .
D: .
V: TRBV5-4
CDR3: CASSGRTVTPSEEQFF
DNA: TGTGCCAGCAGCGGGCGGACAGTTACCCCATCGGAGGAGCAGTTCTTC

J: TRBJ1-5
size: .
D: .
V: TRBV24-1
CDR3: CATSDFAGQPQHF
DNA: TGTGCCACCAGTGATTTCGCAGGCCAGCCCCAGCATTTT

J: TRBJ1-6
size: .
D: .
V: TRBV7-9
CDR3: CASSSDRSNSPLHF
DNA: TGTGCCAGCAGCTCGGACAGATCTAATTCACCCCTCCACTTT

J: TRBJ2-2
size: .
D: .
V: TRBV3-1/TRBV3-2
CDR3: CASSQSLYTGELFF
DNA: TGTGCCAGCAGCCAAAGTCTTTACACCGGGGAGCTGTTTTTT

J: TRBJ1-2
size: .
D: .
V: TRBV10-3
CDR3: CAISESVLSGYTF
DNA: TGTGCCATCAGTGAGTCCGTGTTATCTGGCTACACCTTC

J: TRBJ2-3
size: .
D: .
V: TRBV19
CDR3: CASSPRLDTQYF
DNA: TGTGCCAGTAGTCCTCGACTAGATACGCAGTATTTT

J: TRBJ1-5
size: few
D: TRBD1
V: TRBV6-6
CDR3: CASSFQGASNQPQHF
DNA: TGTGCCAGCAGTTTTCAGGGGGCGTCCAATCAGCCCCAGCATTTT

J: TRBJ2-3
size: .
D: .
V: TRBV20-1
CDR3: CSGEWSDTQYF
DNA: TGCAGTGGAGAGTGGTCGGATACGCAGTATTTT

J: TRBJ2-5
size: .
D: .
V: TRBV6-4
CDR3: CASSELYGDTETQYF
DNA: TGTGCCAGCAGTGAACTCTACGGGGATACGGAGACCCAGTACTTC

J: TRBJ1-5
size: .
D: .
V: TRBV24-1
CDR3: CATSDNTGSNQPQHF
DNA: TGTGCCACCAGTGACAACACAGGGAGCAATCAGCCCCAGCATTTT

J: TRBJ2-1
size: .
D: .
V: TRBV15
CDR3: CATSSGGARSNEQFF
DNA: TGTGCCACCAGCTCCGGTGGGGCCCGAAGCAATGAGCAGTTCTTC

J: TRBJ1-6
size: .
D: .
V: TRBV27
CDR3: CASSAAGYNSPLHF
DNA: TGTGCCAGCTCGGCGGCAGGTTATAATTCACCCCTCCACTTT

J: TRBJ2-6
size: .
D: .
V: TRBV19
CDR3: CASSVSRGRSGANVLTF
DNA: TGTGCCAGTAGTGTCTCTAGGGGCCGCTCTGGGGCCAACGTCCTGACTTTC

J: TRBJ2-1
size: .
D: .
V: TRBV5-1
CDR3: CASSPGPVSYNEQFF
DNA: TGCGCCAGCAGCCCGGGACCCGTATCCTACAATGAGCAGTTCTTC

J: TRBJ1-6
size: .
D: TRBD1
V: TRBV27
CDR3: CASRPPTGTLSPLHF
DNA: TGTGCCAGCAGACCCCCGACAGGGACTCTTTCACCCCTCCACTTT

J: TRBJ2-3
size: .
D: TRBD2
V: TRBV6-5
CDR3: CASSSRLAGITDTQYF
DNA: TGTGCCAGCAGTTCTAGACTAGCGGGGATCACAGATACGCAGTATTTT

J: TRBJ1-1
size: .
D: .
V: TRBV9
CDR3: CASSVSISENTEAFF
DNA: TGTGCCAGCAGCGTCTCCATTTCGGAGAACACTGAAGCTTTCTTT

J: TRBJ1-5
size: few
D: .
V: TRBV24-1
CDR3: CATSASRMGNQPQHF
DNA: TGTGCCACCAGTGCATCTCGGATGGGCAATCAGCCCCAGCATTTT

J: TRBJ1-5
size: .
D: .
V: TRBV29-1
CDR3: CSAGSSNQPQHF
DNA: TGCAGCGCGGGGAGTAGCAATCAGCCCCAGCATTTT

J: TRBJ2-1
size: .
D: .
V: TRBV9
CDR3: CASSVAPSSYNEQFF
DNA: TGTGCCAGCAGCGTAGCCCCGAGCTCCTACAATGAGCAGTTCTTC

J: TRBJ1-1
size: .
D: .
V: TRBV6-2/TRBV6-3
CDR3: CASSPGEMNTEAFF
DNA: TGTGCCAGCAGCCCAGGGGAAATGAACACTGAAGCTTTCTTT

J: TRBJ2-3
size: .
D: .
V: TRBV6-5
CDR3: CASSTTIRDTQYF
DNA: TGTGCCAGCAGCACCACTATTCGGGATACGCAGTATTTT

J: TRBJ2-3
size: once
D: .
V: TRBV29-1
CDR3: CSVEVTATDTQYF
DNA: TGCAGCGTTGAAGTCACAGCCACAGATACGCAGTATTTT

J: TRBJ1-6
size: .
D: .
V: TRBV6-5
CDR3: CASSLSTGVSPLHF
DNA: TGTGCCAGCAGTCTTTCTACAGGTGTGTCACCCCTCCACTTT

J: TRBJ1-3
size: few
D: .
V: TRBV19
CDR3: CASSITSAGNTIYF
DNA: TGTGCCAGTAGTATAACGTCGGCTGGAAACACCATATATTTT